A selection of T cell receptor beta chains follows, all from one sample in a study of read filtering for tumor transcriptome and immune sequencing. TCRdb reprocessed the reads with MiXCR, giving one entry per CDR3 protein. Altogether tens of thousands of distinct CDR3 sequences are present, 18% being singletons, with the ten largest covering more than 15%. Sequencing was done on a sample of a population of CD138-negative cells sorted from bone marrow. All receptors come from a donor aged 40 or older with multiple myeloma. CDR3s include the opening cysteine and the closing phenylalanine or tryptophan. The D gene is left open where the match is weak. Some rows mark clone size as missing; the rest say once, few, many or name a class of expanded clone.

>TRBV6-5|.|TRBJ2-3|.
TGTGCCAGCAGATCTACAGATACGCAGGATTTT
CASRSTDTQDF
>TRBV28|TRBD2|TRBJ2-1|many
TGTGCCAGCAATGGGGAGGGTCATGAGCAGTTCTTC
CASNGEGHEQFF
>TRBV5-6|.|TRBJ2-7|many
TGTGCCAGCAGCTTGGGTCAGCGGGCCTACGAGCAGTACTTC
CASSLGQRAYEQYF
>TRBV29-1|TRBD2|TRBJ2-5|many
TGCAGCGTTGTAGCGGGAGGGAGGGGAGAGACCCAGTACTTC
CSVVAGGRGETQYF
>TRBV5-4|TRBD2|TRBJ2-3|.
TGTGCCAGCAGCAGCGGTGGACTAGCGGGAGAGGATACGCAGTATTTT
CASSSGGLAGEDTQYF
>TRBV20-1|TRBD2|TRBJ2-1|many
TGCAGTGCTCCTCGGACTAGCGGGTTTTCCTACAATGAGCAGTTCTTC
CSAPRTSGFSYNEQFF
>TRBV29-1|.|TRBJ2-1|many
TGCAGCGTTGCGGGCAGCCTTGTCGGCTACAATGAGCAGTTCTTC
CSVAGSLVGYNEQFF
>TRBV20-1|.|TRBJ1-4|many
TGCAGTGCTATTACGGGGCCAGAAAAACTGTTTTTT
CSAITGPEKLFF
>TRBV2|TRBD1|TRBJ2-1|.
TGTGCCAGCAGTGGAGGGGACAGGGTTGAGCAGTTCTTC
CASSGGDRVEQFF
>TRBV2|.|TRBJ1-2|many
TGTGCCAGCAGTGGGGGACGGCTGAACTATGGCTACACCTTC
CASSGGRLNYGYTF
>TRBV10-2|.|TRBJ2-5|.
TGCGCCAGCAGTGAGTCCCCGGGACCCAAAGAGACCCAGTACTTC
CASSESPGPKETQYF
>TRBV12-3/TRBV12-4|.|TRBJ2-6|.
TGTGCCACCAGTCTGGGTGACGAGCGGGCCAACGTCCTGACTTTC
CATSLGDERANVLTF
>TRBV5-6|.|TRBJ1-4|many
TGTGCCAGCAGCTCGGCGACGGACGCCTATGAAAAACTGTTTTTT
CASSSATDAYEKLFF
>TRBV5-1|TRBD1|TRBJ2-5|few
TGCGCCAGCAGCTTGGATAACAGGGGGGAGACCCAGTACTTC
CASSLDNRGETQYF
>TRBV5-1|TRBD2|TRBJ2-1|few
TGCGCCAGCAGGAGTCTTCTAGCGGGGGGAAGCAATGAGCAGTTCTTC
CASRSLLAGGSNEQFF
>TRBV29-1|TRBD1|TRBJ2-5|many
TGCAGCGCTGACGGGACAGCCGGGGAGACCCAGTACTTC
CSADGTAGETQYF
>TRBV7-6|.|TRBJ2-3|few
TGTGCCAGCAGCTTAGGCCGGGACTCGCGAAATACGCAGTATTTT
CASSLGRDSRNTQYF
>TRBV29-1|.|TRBJ2-1|many
TGCAGCGGGGACCGGGAAAATGACTACAATGAGCAGTTCTTC
CSGDRENDYNEQFF
>TRBV5-1|TRBD2|TRBJ2-5|many
TGCGCCAGCAGCTTGCAGCGGGGGGGCCGTGAGACCCAGTACTTC
CASSLQRGGRETQYF
>TRBV28|.|TRBJ2-6|many
TGTGCCAGCAGGGGGCTTGGGGCCAACGTCCTGACTTTC
CASRGLGANVLTF
>TRBV27|.|TRBJ2-5|many
TGTGCCAGCAGCGGCCCCATGGGAGAGACCCAGTACTTC
CASSGPMGETQYF
>TRBV28|.|TRBJ2-5|many
TGTGCCAGCAGTCCATCTGGTGGTAGCCGGGAGACCCAGTACTTC
CASSPSGGSRETQYF
>TRBV29-1|.|TRBJ2-3|many
TGCAGCGTTCCCAAGGGGGGACAGACCACAGATACGCAGTATTTT
CSVPKGGQTTDTQYF
>TRBV24-1|.|TRBJ2-2|many
TGTGCCACCAGTGATTGGTCAGGGGCGAACACCGGGGAGCTGTTTTTT
CATSDWSGANTGELFF
>TRBV30|TRBD1|TRBJ2-7|.
TGTGCCTGGATCTCGGGACAGGGGGGTTTTGAGCAGTACTTC
CAWISGQGGFEQYF
>TRBV28|.|TRBJ2-3|many
TGTGCCAGCAGGGGGCGACCACGCACAGATACGCAGTATTTT
CASRGRPRTDTQYF
>TRBV7-3|TRBD2|TRBJ2-1|many
TGTGCCAGCAGCTTAGGGCGGGGGGGCCGCAATGAGCAGTTCTTC
CASSLGRGGRNEQFF
>TRBV4-1|TRBD2|TRBJ2-5|many
TGCGCCAGCAGCCAAGTCGGTATAGCGGGGGGGGGACGGGAGACCCAGTACTTC
CASSQVGIAGGGRETQYF
>TRBV10-3|.|TRBJ2-5|many
TGTGCCATCAGTGAGGACAGAAACCAAGAGACCCAGTACTTC
CAISEDRNQETQYF
>TRBV19|.|TRBJ2-3|many
TGTGCCAGTAGTATGGTCAACGGCGGAGATACGCAGTATTTT
CASSMVNGGDTQYF
>TRBV20-1|TRBD1|TRBJ1-1|many
TGCAGCCTACAGGGGCTCCCGGGGACTGAAGCTTTCTTT
CSLQGLPGTEAFF
>TRBV11-3|.|TRBJ2-3|many
TGTGCCAGCAGCTTAGATTATTCGGCAGATACGCAGTATTTT
CASSLDYSADTQYF
>TRBV15|TRBD2|TRBJ2-1|many
TGTGCCACCAGCAGAGTTCGTAGCGGGAGGGCCAATGAGCAGTTCTTC
CATSRVRSGRANEQFF
>TRBV20-1|.|TRBJ2-3|.
TGCAGTGCTTGGGACACTTCTAGCACAGATACGCAGTATTTT
CSAWDTSSTDTQYF
>TRBV15|TRBD1|TRBJ1-5|many
TGTGCCACCAGCAGGGGACAGGGAATCAATCAGCCCCAGCATTTT
CATSRGQGINQPQHF
>TRBV20-1|TRBD2|TRBJ2-1|many
TGCAGTGCTAGATCAGCGGGAGGCTACAATGAGCAGTTCTTC
CSARSAGGYNEQFF
>TRBV7-9|TRBD1|TRBJ2-2|many
TGTGCCAGCAGCTTACGGTCAGGGGGCACCGGGGAGCTGTTTTTT
CASSLRSGGTGELFF
>TRBV27|.|TRBJ2-2|many
TGTGCCAGCAGTTTACAGGGGGGGCTGTTTTTT
CASSLQGGLFF
>TRBV14|.|TRBJ2-3|many
TGTGCCAGCAGCCAGGACTCTGGGGCCACTAGCACAGATACGCAGTATTTT
CASSQDSGATSTDTQYF
>TRBV20-1|TRBD2|TRBJ2-3|many
TGCAGTGCTAGAGGGGTTAGCGGGAGAGATACGCAGTATTTT
CSARGVSGRDTQYF
>TRBV5-1|TRBD1|TRBJ2-5|many
TGCGCCAGCAGCTCCGGCCGACAGGGGAAAGAGACCCAGTACTTC
CASSSGRQGKETQYF
>TRBV7-9|.|TRBJ2-5|few
TGTGCCAGCAGCTTAAGTGGCAGGGAGACCCAGTACTTC
CASSLSGRETQYF
>TRBV5-1|.|TRBJ1-6|many
TGCGCCAGCAGAGGACAGACCGAGGGTCATAATTCACCCCTCCACTTT
CASRGQTEGHNSPLHF
>TRBV3-1|.|TRBJ1-5|many
TGTGCCAGCAGCCTAGAGAGTGATAGCAATCAGCCCCAGCATTTT
CASSLESDSNQPQHF
>TRBV4-1|TRBD1|TRBJ2-1|many
TGCGCCAGCAGCCAACCGGGACAGGGGGCATCCAATGAGCAGTTCTTC
CASSQPGQGASNEQFF
>TRBV28|TRBD2|TRBJ2-3|.
TGTGCCAGCACACCTAGCGGGGGGTCCAACACAGATACGCAGTATTTT
CASTPSGGSNTDTQYF
>TRBV7-6|.|TRBJ2-1|.
TGTGCCAGCAGCGCCCAGCGGTCAGCGTGGGACAATGAGCAGTTCTTC
CASSAQRSAWDNEQFF
>TRBV7-9|TRBD1|TRBJ1-1|many
TGTGCCAGCAGCTTGCAGGGGGCCATAAACACTGAAGCTTTCTTT
CASSLQGAINTEAFF
>TRBV29-1|.|TRBJ2-7|many
TGCAGCGACTCTGCAGGGGCCTACGAGCAGTACTTC
CSDSAGAYEQYF
>TRBV28|.|TRBJ2-2|many
TGTGCCAGCAGTTATTCGAGAGAGCCCGGGGAGCTGTTTTTT
CASSYSREPGELFF
>TRBV18|.|TRBJ1-6|many
TGTGCCAGCTCACCAATGGGGGAATGGTCCTATAATTCACCCCTCCACTTT
CASSPMGEWSYNSPLHF